Listed below are T cell receptor beta chains from one sample, sequenced in a study of cytomegalovirus exposure and HLA in healthy donors. Here immunoSEQ multiplex PCR was the method, and the copy in TCRdb shows in-frame clones only, minus some. The table records about 130,000 clones, around three quarters of them present only once. Sequencing was carried out using PBMCs. These receptors originate from a man aged 40-49 years in good health and CMV-seronegative. Both conserved end residues are part of each CDR3. The D gene is left open where the match is weak. Not every row has a clone size; where given, it reads once, few, many or a size class.

cdr3_length clone_size d_call j_call v_call cdr3_nt cdr3_aa
17 once NA TRBJ2-3 TRBV15 TGTGCCACCAGCTCCCGCCCCAGGGGCCCGCCTACAGATACGCAGTATTTT CATSSRPRGPPTDTQYF
12 few NA TRBJ2-7 TRBV29-1 TGCAGCGTTGAAGGACAGCGTACCGAGCAGTACTTC CSVEGQRTEQYF
14 few NA TRBJ1-1 TRBV5-5 TGTGCCAGCAGCTTGTGGGTGGAGGACACTGAAGCTTTCTTT CASSLWVEDTEAFF
13 NA NA TRBJ2-5 TRBV6-1 TGTGCCAGCAGTGAAGGAGCGCAAGAGACCCAGTACTTC CASSEGAQETQYF
16 NA TRBD1 TRBJ2-6 TRBV7-8 TGTGCCAGCAGCTTAGGACAGGGCTCTGGGGCCAACGTCCTGACTTTC CASSLGQGSGANVLTF
13 NA NA TRBJ1-5 TRBV19 TGTGCCAGTAGTATAGCGGGAGATCAGCCCCAGCATTTT CASSIAGDQPQHF
16 NA TRBD2 TRBJ2-3 TRBV5-4 TGTGCCAGCAGCTTGGTCAGCGGGGGCCTCACAGATACGCAGTATTTT CASSLVSGGLTDTQYF
14 few TRBD1 TRBJ1-2 TRBV9 TGTGCCAGCAGCGAGGGGACAGCGCTCTATGGCTACACCTTC CASSEGTALYGYTF
13 NA NA TRBJ2-5 TRBV7-9 TGTGCCAGCTCTGGACATATTGGGGAGACCCAGTACTTC CASSGHIGETQYF
13 NA NA TRBJ1-2 TRBV5-4 TGTGCCAGCAGCCCACAGAGCCCCTTGGGCTACACCTTC CASSPQSPLGYTF
13 NA NA TRBJ1-2 TRBV5-4 TGTGCCAGCAGCTTGGAAGGGACAAAGGGCTACACCTTC CASSLEGTKGYTF
15 NA NA TRBJ2-3 TRBV4-2 TGTGCCAGCAGCCCCGGAGATAGGGGTAGAGATACGCAGTATTTT CASSPGDRGRDTQYF
12 few NA TRBJ2-3 TRBV7-9 TGTGCCAGCAGCCCCCGGGCAGATACGCAGTATTTT CASSPRADTQYF
16 NA NA TRBJ2-3 TRBV14 TGTGCCAGCAGCCCCCGAGTAGCAGACCCCCCCGATACGCAGTATTTT CASSPRVADPPDTQYF
15 NA TRBD2 TRBJ2-4 TRBV7-2 TGTGCCAGCAGCCCGCGGACTAGCGGGCTAAACATTCAGTACTTC CASSPRTSGLNIQYF
15 once NA TRBJ1-6 TRBV6-4 TGTGCCAGCAGGGACCAGGGCTGGTCGGGTTCACCCCTCCACTTT CASRDQGWSGSPLHF
15 NA TRBD1 TRBJ2-7 TRBV6-5 TGTGCCAGCAGTCGTAGCGGACAGGGTCTCTACGAGCAGTACTTC CASSRSGQGLYEQYF
12 NA NA TRBJ2-7 TRBV7-9 TGTTCCAGCAGCCCGGGGTCTTACGAGCAGTACTTC CSSSPGSYEQYF
15 NA NA TRBJ1-1 TRBV25-1 TGTGCCAGCAGTGCGGCTAACGCAGGCAGAACTGAAGCTTTCTTT CASSAANAGRTEAFF
13 NA TRBD1 TRBJ2-5 TRBV2 TGTGCCAGCAGTGGGGACAGGCAAGAGACCCAGTACTTC CASSGDRQETQYF
14 NA NA TRBJ2-7 TRBV7-6 TGTGCCAGCAGCTTAGTAGCAGGGGACTACGAGCAGTACTTC CASSLVAGDYEQYF
15 NA NA TRBJ2-1 TRBV10-3 TGTGCCATCAGTGTAGGGGACTTTCCCTACAATGAGCAGTTCTTC CAISVGDFPYNEQFF
12 NA NA TRBJ2-7 TRBV4-2 TGTGCCAGCAGCCAAGACCTGACGGGGCAGTACTTC CASSQDLTGQYF
15 NA NA TRBJ2-6 TRBV30 TGTGCCTGGGGACAGGGCGGGAGTGGGGCCAACGTCCTGACTTTC CAWGQGGSGANVLTF
15 NA TRBD2 TRBJ2-1 TRBV18 TGTGCCAGCTCACTCTACGGGAGGGCCTACAATGAGCAGTTCTTC CASSLYGRAYNEQFF
16 NA NA TRBJ2-2 TRBV5-4 TGTGCCAGCAGCTTACTTAGCGCCCCGAACACCGGGGAGCTGTTTTTT CASSLLSAPNTGELFF
17 NA NA TRBJ1-1 TRBV7-8 TGTGCCAGCAGCCCCCCTCTCGGTTTCGGGAGGAGCACTGAAGCTTTCTTT CASSPPLGFGRSTEAFF
14 NA TRBD2 TRBJ2-7 TRBV5-6 TGTGCCAGCAGCGGGACTAGCGGGAGCTACGAGCAGTACTTC CASSGTSGSYEQYF
15 NA TRBD1 TRBJ1-1 TRBV19 TGTGCCAGTAGTAGACACCTCGACAGGGACACTGAAGCTTTCTTT CASSRHLDRDTEAFF
16 NA TRBD2 TRBJ2-7 TRBV9 TGTGCCAGCAGTCTAGGGGTCGGGGGGGACACCTACGAGCAGTACTTC CASSLGVGGDTYEQYF
15 NA NA TRBJ2-6 TRBV7-6 TGTGCCAGCAGCCCCAGTCCCTCTGGGGCCAACGTCCTGACTTTC CASSPSPSGANVLTF
15 NA NA TRBJ2-6 TRBV6-1 TGTGCCAGCAGTGAAAACAGCTCTGGGGCCAACGTCCTGACTTTC CASSENSSGANVLTF
15 NA TRBD2 TRBJ2-3 TRBV7-3 TGTGCCAGCAGCCTGGGACTAGCGGGGGCCGATACGCAGTATTTT CASSLGLAGADTQYF
16 NA TRBD2 TRBJ2-3 TRBV7-7 TGTGCCAGCAGCTTACTTTCTAGCGGGGGAACAGATACGCAGTATTTT CASSLLSSGGTDTQYF
13 NA NA TRBJ2-3 TRBV7-8 TGTGCCAGCAGCCCAGGGGCCACAGATACGCAGTATTTT CASSPGATDTQYF
12 NA TRBD1 TRBJ2-7 TRBV2 TGTGCCGCCGGGACAGAATTCTACGAGCAGTACTTC CAAGTEFYEQYF
13 NA NA TRBJ1-1 TRBV18 TGTGCCAGCTCACCAACGGGTACTGGTGAAGCTTTCTTT CASSPTGTGEAFF
14 NA NA TRBJ2-7 TRBV6-5 TGTGCCAGCAGCCCCTCGGAAAGGGGTAGCGAGCAGTACTTC CASSPSERGSEQYF
15 NA NA TRBJ1-1 TRBV5-4 TGTGCCAGCGGGGTATCCGGACAGTGGAACACTGAAGCTTTCTTT CASGVSGQWNTEAFF
15 NA TRBD2 TRBJ2-5 TRBV30 TGTGCCTGGAGTAGACTAGCGGACCTACAAGAGACCCAGTACTTC CAWSRLADLQETQYF
15 NA NA TRBJ1-5 TRBV10-3 TGTGCCATCAGTGAGATGGGCTTGCCCCCCCGTTGGAAGCATTTT CAISEMGLPPRWKHF
16 NA TRBD1 TRBJ1-3 TRBV9 TGTGCCAGCAGCGCCAACCAGGGGGCCTCTGGAAACACCATATATTTT CASSANQGASGNTIYF
18 few TRBD1 TRBJ1-3 TRBV5-1 TGCGCCAGCAGCTGGGGAAACACAGGGGGTCTCTCTGGAAACACCATATATTTT CASSWGNTGGLSGNTIYF
16 NA TRBD1 TRBJ2-7 TRBV6-6 TGTGCCAGCAGTTACAAGGGACAGGTGAGCTCCTACGAGCAGTACTTC CASSYKGQVSSYEQYF
14 NA TRBD1 TRBJ1-5 TRBV10-3 TGTGCCATCAGACAGGGGGCGGGCAATCAGCCCCAGCATTTT CAIRQGAGNQPQHF
15 few TRBD1 TRBJ1-1 TRBV4-3 TGCGCCAGCAGCCACACGGGACAGACGAACACTGAAGCTTTCTTT CASSHTGQTNTEAFF
15 once TRBD1 TRBJ1-2 TRBV6-5 TGTGCCAGCAGATCTCTCCGGGACAGGGGACACGGCTACACCTTC CASRSLRDRGHGYTF